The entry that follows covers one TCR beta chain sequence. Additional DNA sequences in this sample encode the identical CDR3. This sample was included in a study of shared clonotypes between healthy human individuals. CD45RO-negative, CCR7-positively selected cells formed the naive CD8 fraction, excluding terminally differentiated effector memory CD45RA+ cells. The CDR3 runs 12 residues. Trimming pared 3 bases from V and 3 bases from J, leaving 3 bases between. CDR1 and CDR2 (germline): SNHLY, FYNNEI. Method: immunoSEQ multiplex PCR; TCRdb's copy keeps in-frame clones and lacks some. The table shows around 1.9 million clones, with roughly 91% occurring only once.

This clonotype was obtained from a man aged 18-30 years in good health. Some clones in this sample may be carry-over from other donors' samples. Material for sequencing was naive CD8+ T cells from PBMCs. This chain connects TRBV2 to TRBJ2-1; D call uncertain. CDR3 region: CASSEGYNEQFF. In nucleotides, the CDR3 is TGTGCCAGCAGTGAGGGCTACAATGAGCAGTTCTTC. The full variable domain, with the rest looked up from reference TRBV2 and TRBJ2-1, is EPEVTQTPSHQVTQMGQEVILRCVPISNHLYFYWYRQILGQKVEFLVSFYNNEISEKSEIFDDQFSVERPDGSNFTLKIRSTKLEDSAMYFCASSEGYNEQFFGPGTRLTVL.